This TCR beta chain appears in the sequencing data of a study of T cell responses to AZD1222 COVID-19 vaccine. General observations from the study: When two AZD1222 doses had been given, Spike-specific TCR breadth and depth rose. Females outnumbered males among donors, who were mostly white British; clonal diversity was possibly underestimated. The study reported that nearly half of spike-specific TCRs target unmutated variant regions.

CDR1 and CDR2 (germline): MDHEN, SYDVKM. CDR3 length: 15 residues. Trimming at V came to 2 bases and at J to 1 base, leaving 3 bases not matched to a gene. The sample holds one count of this clone. Its cognate antigen is unknown. Here immunoSEQ multiplex PCR was the method, and the copy in TCRdb shows in-frame clones only, minus some. The repertoire holds approximately 150,000 clones, less than 95% seen once, with around 7.6% in the top ten. The sample was peripheral blood, taken 28 days after the second dose of the MenACWY control vaccine. The origin of this receptor is an adult who received the MenACWY meningococcal vaccine as a control. The rearrangement links TRBV28 to TRBJ1-1, with 8 bases fitting TRBD1. This CDR3 is CASSLPGQGNTEAFF. The CDR3 nucleotides read TGTGCCAGCAGTTTACCTGGACAGGGGAACACTGAAGCTTTCTTT.